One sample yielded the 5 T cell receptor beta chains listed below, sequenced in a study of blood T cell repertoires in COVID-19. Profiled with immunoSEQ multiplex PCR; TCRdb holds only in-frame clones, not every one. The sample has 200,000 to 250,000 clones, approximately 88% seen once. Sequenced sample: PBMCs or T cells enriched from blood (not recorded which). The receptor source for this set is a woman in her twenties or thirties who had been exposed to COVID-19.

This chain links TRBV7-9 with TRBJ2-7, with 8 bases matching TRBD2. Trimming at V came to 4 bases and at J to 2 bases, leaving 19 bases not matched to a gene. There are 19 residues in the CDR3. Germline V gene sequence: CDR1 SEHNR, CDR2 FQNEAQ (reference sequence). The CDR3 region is CASSSRGGQGEVNPYEQYF. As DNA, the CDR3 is TGTGCCAGCAGCTCCCGGGGGGGGCAAGGTGAAGTAAATCCCTACGAGCAGTACTTC.

DNA for the CDR3: TGTGCCAGCAGCTCGTTTACAGGTAGAGGCGAAAAACTGTTTTTT. Residues: CASSSFTGRGEKLFF. V usage is TRBV5-4 and J usage is TRBJ1-4; D is perhaps TRBD1 (5 bases). The germline V gene encodes CDR1 SGHNT and CDR2 YYREEE (reference sequence). V dropped 3 bases and J dropped 8 bases, with 17 bases sitting between them. The CDR3 extends over 15 amino acids.

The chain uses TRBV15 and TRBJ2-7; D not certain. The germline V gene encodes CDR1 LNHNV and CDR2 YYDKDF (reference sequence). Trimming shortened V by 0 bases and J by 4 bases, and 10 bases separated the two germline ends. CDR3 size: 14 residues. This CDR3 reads CATSRDVTSYEQYF. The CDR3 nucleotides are TGTGCCACCAGCAGAGATGTGACATCTTACGAGCAGTACTTC.

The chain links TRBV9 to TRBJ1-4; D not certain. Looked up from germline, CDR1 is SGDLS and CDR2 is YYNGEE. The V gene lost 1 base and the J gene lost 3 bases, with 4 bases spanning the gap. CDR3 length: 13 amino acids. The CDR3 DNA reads TGTGCCAGCAGCGTAAGCGCTAATGAAAAACTGTTTTTT. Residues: CASSVSANEKLFF.

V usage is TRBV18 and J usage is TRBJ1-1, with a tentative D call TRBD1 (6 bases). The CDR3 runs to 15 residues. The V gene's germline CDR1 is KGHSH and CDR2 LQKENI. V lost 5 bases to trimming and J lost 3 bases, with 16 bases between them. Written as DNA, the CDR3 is TGTGCCAGCTCAAGAATCTGGGGGCAGGACACTGAAGCTTTCTTT. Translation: CASSRIWGQDTEAFF.